Included here is one TCR beta chain sequence, with context. This record belongs to a study of cytomegalovirus exposure and HLA in healthy donors. Primers: 60 Vbeta forward and 13 Jbeta reverse. The table came from immunoSEQ multiplex PCR; TCRdb's copy has only in-frame clones and leaves some out. The table has tens of thousands of clones, 86% seen once. The sequence was obtained from a woman aged 40 to 50 in good health and CMV-seropositive. Input material: PBMCs.

The CDR3 sequence: CASSPRSTGKSEKLFF. CDR3 in DNA: TGTGCCAGCAGCCCGAGGTCTACCGGGAAAAGTGAAAAACTGTTTTTT. The chain links TRBV7-9 to TRBJ1-4; D not certain. Trimming cost V 5 bases and J 7 bases, with 20 bases left between them. This CDR3 region has 16 residues. Germline-derived CDR1 and CDR2 are SEHNR and FQNEAQ (reference sequence).